What follows describes a single T cell receptor (beta chain). The data were taken from a study of blood T cell repertoires in COVID-19. Study-level background: In each case, the material was cDNA or gDNA derived from T cells, B-cell-depleted T cells, or PBMCs.

Germline V gives CDR1 SGHVS, CDR2 FQNEAQ. Trimming took 5 bases from V and 4 from J; bases not matched to a gene: 12. The CDR3 covers 16 residues. The assay was immunoSEQ multiplex PCR, and TCRdb's table has in-frame clones only and misses some. The sample yields under 80,000 clones, 85% to 90% seen once. This rearrangement joins TRBV7-8 to TRBJ1-2; TRBD1 matches 8 bases. The sample consisted of peripheral blood. The TCR comes from a man between 65 and 80 years old with active or convalescent COVID-19. The CDR3 nucleotides are TGTGCCAGCAGCCCCCGCGGACAGGGCCGAGGCTATGGCTACACCTTC. Translated, it gives CASSPRGQGRGYGYTF.